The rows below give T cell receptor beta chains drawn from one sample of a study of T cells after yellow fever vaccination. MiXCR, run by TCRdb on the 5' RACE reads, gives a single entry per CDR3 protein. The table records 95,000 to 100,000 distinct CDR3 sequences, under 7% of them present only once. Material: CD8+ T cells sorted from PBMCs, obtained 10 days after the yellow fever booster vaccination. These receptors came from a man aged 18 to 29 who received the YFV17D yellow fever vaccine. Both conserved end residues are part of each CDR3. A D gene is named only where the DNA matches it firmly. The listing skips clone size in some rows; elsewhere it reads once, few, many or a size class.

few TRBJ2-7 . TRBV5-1 TGCGCCAGCAGCCCCACACAGGGAATAATCTACGAGCAGTACTTC CASSPTQGIIYEQYF
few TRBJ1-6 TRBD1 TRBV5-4 TGTGCCAGCAGCGTAGGGACAGGGGGTAATTCACCCCTCCACTTT CASSVGTGGNSPLHF
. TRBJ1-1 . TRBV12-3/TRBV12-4 TGTGCCAGCAGGCTACCGGGACTTACGAACACTGAAGCTTTCTTT CASRLPGLTNTEAFF
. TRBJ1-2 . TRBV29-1 TGCAGCGTTGAAGGGGGAACGAACTATGGCTACACCTTC CSVEGGTNYGYTF
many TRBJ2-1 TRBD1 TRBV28 TGTGCCAGCAGTTTAACCCGGACAGGGGGCTACAATGAGCAGTTCTTC CASSLTRTGGYNEQFF
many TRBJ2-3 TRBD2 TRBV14 TGTGCCAGCAGCCGCGGACTAGCAGCAGATACGCAGTATTTT CASSRGLAADTQYF
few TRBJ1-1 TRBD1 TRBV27 TGTGCCAGCAGTCCCGGGACAGCAGGACCCACTGAAGCTTTCTTT CASSPGTAGPTEAFF
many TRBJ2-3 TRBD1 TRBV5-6 TGTGCCAGCAGCTCCGCGGGACAGGGGAGGACAGATACGCAGTATTTT CASSSAGQGRTDTQYF
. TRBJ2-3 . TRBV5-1 TGCGCCAGCAGCTTGGGTTCTTTTCCCACAGATACGCAGTATTTT CASSLGSFPTDTQYF
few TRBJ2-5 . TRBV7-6 TGTGCCAGCAGCTTAGGTGGTGGGATCGAAGAGACCCAGTACTTC CASSLGGGIEETQYF
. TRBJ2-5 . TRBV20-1 TGCAGTGCTACTCTACCGACCTGGGACCGAGAGACCCAGTACTTC CSATLPTWDRETQYF
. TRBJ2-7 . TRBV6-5 TGTGCCAGCAGGAGCAGCCCTTACTACGAGCAGTACTTC CASRSSPYYEQYF
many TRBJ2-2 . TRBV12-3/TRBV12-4 TGTGCCAGCAGCATAACAGGACCTGAGCTGTTTTTT CASSITGPELFF
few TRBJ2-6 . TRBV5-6 TGTGCCAGCAGCTGGTGGGGGGCTGGGGCCAACGTCCTGACTTTC CASSWWGAGANVLTF
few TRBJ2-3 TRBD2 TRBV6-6 TGTGCCAGCAGTGGATCGGGGGGTCGCACAGATACGCAGTATTTT CASSGSGGRTDTQYF
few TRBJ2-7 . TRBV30 TGTGCCTGGAGTGACTCCTACGAGCAGTACTTC CAWSDSYEQYF
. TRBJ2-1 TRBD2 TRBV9 TGTGCCAGCAGCGGTAAGGAACTAGCGGGGACCAATGAGCAGTTCTTC CASSGKELAGTNEQFF
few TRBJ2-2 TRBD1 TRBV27 TGTGCCAGCAGCATGGGACAGGTACATGGCGGGGAGCTGTTTTTT CASSMGQVHGGELFF
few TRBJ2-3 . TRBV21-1 TGTGCCAGCAGCAAATACACTCCATTTAGGACAGATACGCAGTATTTT CASSKYTPFRTDTQYF
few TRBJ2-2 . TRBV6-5 TGTGCCAGCAGCCCCTCCCCAGGTTCTGAGGTACAGGGGGAGCTGTTTTTT CASSPSPGSEVQGELFF
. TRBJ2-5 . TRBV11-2 TGTGCCAGCAGCTCTAAAGAGACCCAGTACTTC CASSSKETQYF
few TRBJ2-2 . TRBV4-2 TGTGCCAGCAGCCAAGGGCAGGGGAACACCGGGGAGCTGTTTTTT CASSQGQGNTGELFF
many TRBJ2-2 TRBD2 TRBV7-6 TGTGCCAGCAGCAACCCCGGGACTAGGCCCACCGGGGAGCTGTTTTTT CASSNPGTRPTGELFF
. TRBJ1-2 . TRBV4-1 TGCGCCAGCAGCCCCTATCAACTAACAGGTGTTCAAGGCTACACCTTC CASSPYQLTGVQGYTF
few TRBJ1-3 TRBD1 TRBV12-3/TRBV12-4 TGTGCCAGCAGATTAACAGGGGCCATCTCTGGAAACACCATATATTTT CASRLTGAISGNTIYF
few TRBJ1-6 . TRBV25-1 TGTGCCAGCAGTGACTACAGGGAGTATTCACCCCTCCACTTT CASSDYREYSPLHF
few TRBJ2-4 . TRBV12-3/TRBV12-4 TGTGCCAGCACCTGGGGGGGCTCGGGAAACATTCAGTACTTC CASTWGGSGNIQYF
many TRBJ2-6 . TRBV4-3 TGCGCCAGCAGCCAAGAAGGGAGCTCTGGGGCCAACGTCCTGACTTTC CASSQEGSSGANVLTF
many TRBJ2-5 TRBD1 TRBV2 TGTGCCAGCATCCCTGGACAGGGAGGAGAGACCCAGTACTTC CASIPGQGGETQYF
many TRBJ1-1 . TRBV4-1 TGCGCCAGCAGCCAAGTCGGGGGCACTGAAGCTTTCTTT CASSQVGGTEAFF
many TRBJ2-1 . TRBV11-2 TGTGCCAGCGCCTCTGACCCGTCCTCCTACAATGAGCAGTTCTTC CASASDPSSYNEQFF
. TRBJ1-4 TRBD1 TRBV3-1 TGTGCCAGCAGCCAGTTCGCGACAGGGGCTACGAGGGAAAAACTGTTTTTT CASSQFATGATREKLFF
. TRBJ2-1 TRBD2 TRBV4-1 TGCGCCAGCAGCCAAGATGTCCTAGCGGCGGCCCATGTCCCGCATGAGCAGTTCTTC CASSQDVLAAAHVPHEQFF
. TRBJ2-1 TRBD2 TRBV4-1 TGCGCCAGCAGCCAGATAGCGGGGGGCTACTCTAATGAGCAGTTCTTC CASSQIAGGYSNEQFF
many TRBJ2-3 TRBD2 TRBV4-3 TGCGCCAGCAGCCAAGCGGGGGGGCTCACAGATACGCAGTATTTT CASSQAGGLTDTQYF
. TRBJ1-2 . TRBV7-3 TGTGCCAGCAGCTTATTAGGCAGGGAAGATGATGGCTACACCTTC CASSLLGREDDGYTF
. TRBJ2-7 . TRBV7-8 TGTGCCAGCAGCTTAGAGGGCAGAACCGCCTACGAGCAGTACTTC CASSLEGRTAYEQYF
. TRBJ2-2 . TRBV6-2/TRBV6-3 TGTGCCAGCAGTTACGAAGCCGGGGAGCTGTTTTTT CASSYEAGELFF
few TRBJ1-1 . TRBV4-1 TGCGCCAGCAGCCTTTCTACAGTGTACACTGAAGCTTTCTTT CASSLSTVYTEAFF
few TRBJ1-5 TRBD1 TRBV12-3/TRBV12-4 TGTGCCAGCAGTTTATCCCCGGGACAGGGAAGAGACCAGCCCCAGCATTTT CASSLSPGQGRDQPQHF
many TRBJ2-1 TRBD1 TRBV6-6 TGTGCCAGCAGTTACTCCACCGGAGGACAGGGGTTCTTC CASSYSTGGQGFF
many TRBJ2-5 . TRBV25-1 TGTGCCAGCAGACCCTCGGTAACGCAAGAGACCCAGTACTTC CASRPSVTQETQYF
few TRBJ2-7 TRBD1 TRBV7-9 TGTGCCAGCAGCTTAGCGAGACAGGGTAGCCACGAGCAGTACTTC CASSLARQGSHEQYF
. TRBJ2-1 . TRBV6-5 TGTGCCAGCAGGGTCTCGGGGGCCTACAATGAGCAGTTCTTC CASRVSGAYNEQFF
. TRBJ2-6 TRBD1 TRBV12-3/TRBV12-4 TGTGCCAGCAGACCCCGAAGGGGACAGGGGCTCGGGGCCAACGTCCTGACTTTC CASRPRRGQGLGANVLTF
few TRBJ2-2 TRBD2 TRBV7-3 TGTGCCAGCAGCAGAACTAGCGGGGGGGCAAGGACCGGGGAGCTGTTTTTT CASSRTSGGARTGELFF
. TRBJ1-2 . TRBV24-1 TGTGCCACCAGTGACGCCTATGGCTACACCTTC CATSDAYGYTF
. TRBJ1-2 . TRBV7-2 TGTGCCAGCAGCTTAGAGGCAGCCTATTATGGCTACACCTTC CASSLEAAYYGYTF
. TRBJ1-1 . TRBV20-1 TGCAGTGCTAGTGCGATGAACACTGAAGCTTTCTTT CSASAMNTEAFF
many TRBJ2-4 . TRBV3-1 TGTGCCAGCAGCCCGGACAGATTAGCCAAAAACATTCAGTACTTC CASSPDRLAKNIQYF
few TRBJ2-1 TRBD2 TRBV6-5 TGTGCCAGCAGAGAGAGCGGGGGGGCCCTGAATGAGCAGTTCTTC CASRESGGALNEQFF
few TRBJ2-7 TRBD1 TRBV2 TGTGTGATGACAGGGACCTACGAGCAGTACTTC CVMTGTYEQYF
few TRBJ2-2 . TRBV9 TGTGCCAGCAGCGAGGACCCGGACACCGGGGAGCTGTTTTTT CASSEDPDTGELFF
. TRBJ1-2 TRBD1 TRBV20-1 TGCAGTGCTACCCCTCAGGGGGGCGATGGCTACACCTTC CSATPQGGDGYTF
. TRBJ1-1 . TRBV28 TGTGCCAGCAGGCCACGGCTGTCGACGGGCACTGAAGCTTTCTTT CASRPRLSTGTEAFF
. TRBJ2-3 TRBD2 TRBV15 TGTGCCACCGAAGAGTCTAGCGGGGGTTCAGATACGCAGTATTTT CATEESSGGSDTQYF
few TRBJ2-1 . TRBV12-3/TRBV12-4 TGTGCCAGCAGTTTACCGGAGCGGCCTAATGAGCAGTTCTTC CASSLPERPNEQFF